This T cell receptor (beta chain) stems from a study of T cells in women clearing cervical HPV infection. Study-level background: Case blood drawn at lesion detection; control blood after infection cleared.

Study-wide points: CIN3+ cases had significantly higher TCR repertoire richness than controls, but evenness did not differ. TRBV6-7 abundance was lower in cases than controls (approximately 0.11% versus 0.16%).

Generated by immunoSEQ multiplex PCR, the TCRdb table keeps only in-frame clones and is missing some. This table lists tens of thousands of clones. The CDR3 runs to 14 residues. Germline V lookup: CDR1 KGHSH, CDR2 LQKENI. Notes on this clone: The antigen remains undetermined. From the germline J gene comes the end of the CDR3, since the read stops 3 residues before it. Other DNA sequences from this sample encode an identical CDR3 as well.

The chain recombines TRBV18 with TRBJ2-2; D not resolved. This TCR derives from a woman between 18 and 75 years old with a cervical HPV16 infection that either progressed to CIN3+ or cleared (not recorded which). Sequencing input: blood buffy coat. The DNA read from the CDR3 is TGTGCCAGCTCACCTTCAGCAACTAATGAAAAG. As protein: CASSPSATNEK. The CDR3 in its entirety is CASSPSATNEKLFF.